One T cell receptor (beta chain) is described in this entry. Per the study methods: Researchers report that nucleated cell counts were estimated from reference gene primer amplification. The protocol was immunoSEQ multiplex PCR, while the TCRdb copy is restricted to in-frame clones and leaves out a portion. V, J and clone size are those of that table, while D and trimming were read from the DNA. The sample shows 200,000 to 250,000 clones, about 90% of them seen only once. The data were obtained in a study of blood T cell repertoires in COVID-19. Study details: Sites across the United States, Italy and Spain contributed samples from acute and convalescent COVID-19. Sample material is recorded as cDNA or gDNA derived from T cells, B-cell-depleted T cells, or PBMCs.

The sample comprised peripheral blood. The TCR comes from a woman in her thirties who had recovered from COVID-19.

The CDR3: CASSIAPQTARGETQYF. Here the CDR3 DNA reads TGTGCCAGTAGTATAGCTCCGCAAACCGCCCGGGGAGAGACCCAGTACTTC. The gene calls are TRBV19 and TRBJ2-5, with TRBD2 as a possible D gene (5 bases). The CDR3 loop spans 17 amino acids. The V end lost 1 base, the J end lost 4 bases, and 19 bases lay between the germline ends. Germline CDR1 is LNHDA and CDR2 is SQIVND (reference sequence).